One sample yielded the 24 T cell receptor beta chains listed below, sequenced in a study of T cell responses to AZD1222 COVID-19 vaccine. Some clones are missing from TCRdb's copy, which holds only in-frame ones; the method was immunoSEQ multiplex PCR. The profile covers approximately 100,000 clones, with nearly 90% appearing a single time and approximately 15% taken by the ten largest. The specimen comprised peripheral blood, sampled on day 0 of AZD1222 vaccination. Receptor source: an adult in good health.

This clone was counted a single time. The chain recombines TRBV3-1 (or the pseudogene TRBV3-2) with TRBJ1-2; possibly TRBD1 for D (5 bases). Germline CDR1 and CDR2: LGHDT and YNNKEL (reference sequence). CDR3 length: 15 residues. Between the trimmed V and J ends, which lost 3 bases and 2 bases, there was a span of 13 bases. The CDR3 DNA reads as TGTGCCAGCAGCCAGGGAGGGGTCCCCAACTATGGCTACACCTTC. This translates into CASSQGGVPNYGYTF.

This sequence joins TRBV11-2 and TRBJ2-2; 7 bases map to TRBD2. In germline, CDR1 is SGHAT, CDR2 FQNNGV. V lost 1 base and J lost 1; bases outside the gene matches: 0. The CDR3 is 15 residues long. CDR3 protein: CASSLGEGNTGELFF. The CDR3 bases are TGTGCCAGCAGCTTAGGGGAGGGGAACACCGGGGAGCTGTTTTTT. Filled out from reference TRBV11-2 and TRBJ2-2, the complete variable domain reads EAGVAQSPRYKIIEKRQSVAFWCNPISGHATLYWYQQILGQGPKLLIQFQNNGVVDDSQLPKDRFSAERLKGVDSTLKIQPAKLEDSAVYLCASSLGEGNTGELFFGEGSRLTVL.

J is TRBJ1-1 and V is TRBV18; D remains unclear. Germline-derived CDR1 and CDR2 are KGHSH and LQKENI. Between the trimmed V and J ends, which lost 3 bases and 5 bases, there was a span of 22 bases. The CDR3 has 17 amino acids. The CDR3 bases are TGTGCCAGCTCACCTTGGTCCTGGACTATGGTAGATACTGAAGCTTTCTTT. The encoded protein is CASSPWSWTMVDTEAFF.

CDR3 DNA: TGTGCCAGCAGCTTAATGCCCACACGCGAGCAGTACTTC. Protein product: CASSLMPTREQYF. The chain uses TRBV7-3 and TRBJ2-7; no clear D. Trimming left V 1 base short and J 6 bases short, with 10 bases between. This CDR3 comprises 13 residues. Germline V gene data show CDR1 as SGHTA and CDR2 as FQGTGA.

The chain carries TRBV11-2 and TRBJ2-3; no clear D gene. This CDR3 region has 16 residues. The V end lost 5 bases, the J end lost 6 bases, and 21 bases lay between the germline ends. Germline V gene lookup returns CDR1 SGHAT and CDR2 FQNNGV. The CDR3 loop is CASSLDVLPPIDTQYF. The CDR3 DNA is TGTGCCAGCAGCCTCGATGTGCTGCCGCCGATCGATACGCAGTATTTT.

CDR3 loop: CAWGIRTNYGYTF. CDR3 bases: TGTGCCTGGGGCATTAGAACTAACTATGGCTACACCTTC. The rearrangement links TRBV30 to TRBJ1-2; no clear D gene. The V and J ends lost 5 bases and 0 bases respectively, with 10 bases between them. The CDR3 has 13 amino acids. Germline V gene sequence: CDR1 GTSNPN, CDR2 SVGIG (reference sequence).

In its sample, this clone was seen a few times. The rearrangement uses TRBV7-2 and TRBJ2-3; D might be TRBD2 (5 bases). The CDR3 spans 14 residues. Germline V gives CDR1 SGHTA, CDR2 FQGNSA. The ends were cut back, 0 bases at V and 5 bases at J, with 9 bases in the middle. CDR3 bases: TGTGCCAGCAGCTTAGCTGGAGGTCGAGATACGCAGTATTTT. It translates to CASSLAGGRDTQYF. The full variable domain, in which reference TRBV7-2 and TRBJ2-3 provide the parts outside the CDR3, is GAGVSQSPSNKVTEKGKDVELRCDPISGHTALYWYRQSLGQGLEFLIYFQGNSAPDKSGLPSDRFSAERTGGSVSTLTIQRTQQEDSAVYLCASSLAGGRDTQYFGPGTRLTVL.

This chain joins TRBV6-5 and TRBJ1-3; weak D call: TRBD1 (6 bases). With 6 bases removed from V and 4 bases from J, the gap between germline ends came to 13 bases. Per germline, CDR1 MNHEY and CDR2 SVGAGI. This CDR3 spans 14 amino acids. CDR3 sequence (DNA): TGTGCCAGCAGGAAGGGGGTTTCCGGAAACACCATATATTTT. It translates to CASRKGVSGNTIYF.

The genes are TRBV10-1 and TRBJ1-2, with D maybe TRBD1 (5 bases). CDR1 is WNHNN, CDR2 SYGVQD, per germline (reference sequence). CDR3 length: 17 amino acids. The V end lost 2 bases, the J end lost 0 bases, and 16 bases lay between the germline ends. CDR3 in amino acids: CASSERWGDPSNYGYTF. The CDR3, as DNA: TGCGCCAGCAGTGAGCGATGGGGGGATCCCTCTAACTATGGCTACACCTTC.

J is TRBJ1-6 and V is TRBV10-2; the D gene is possibly TRBD1 (5 bases). Trimming removed 2 bases from V and 13 bases from J, with 21 bases in between. CDR1 WSHSY and CDR2 SAAADI come from the germline V gene. The length of the CDR3 is 16 residues. CDR3 loop: CASSEPIGGYSAPLHF. The CDR3 DNA is TGCGCCAGCAGTGAGCCGATCGGGGGGTACTCGGCCCCCCTCCACTTT.

V usage is TRBV9 and J usage is TRBJ1-1, with no clear D. The V and J ends lost 1 base and 1 base respectively, with 5 bases between them. The CDR3 extends over 13 amino acids. The V gene's germline CDR1 is SGDLS and CDR2 YYNGEE. The DNA for the CDR3 is TGTGCCAGCAGCGTAACGGGGAACACTGAAGCTTTCTTT. Amino acids: CASSVTGNTEAFF.

V usage is TRBV11-2 and J usage is TRBJ2-1; tentative D call: TRBD2 (5 bases). The CDR3 is made up of 18 amino acids. V was pared by 6 bases and J by 0 bases, with 21 bases between. Germline V gives CDR1 SGHAT, CDR2 FQNNGV. CDR3 coding DNA: TGTGCCAGCAGGGATACAGTAAGAGGGTTGAGCTCCTACAATGAGCAGTTCTTC. It yields the protein CASRDTVRGLSSYNEQFF.

The rearrangement uses TRBV24-1 and TRBJ1-1; tentatively, D is TRBD1 (6 bases). V lost 8 bases and J lost 7, with 16 bases in between. The germline gives CDR1 KGHDR, CDR2 SFDVKD. This CDR3 has 13 residues. Here the CDR3 reads CATKGGGAGEAFF. DNA for the CDR3: TGTGCCACCAAAGGGGGGGGCGCGGGTGAAGCTTTCTTT.

The genes are TRBV30 and TRBJ1-1; no clear D gene. CDR3 size: 14 residues. Trimming took 7 bases from V and 1 from J, leaving 16 bases between them. Germline V gives CDR1 GTSNPN, CDR2 SVGIG (reference sequence). The CDR3 sequence: CASWPVLGNTEAFF. Written as DNA, the CDR3 is TGTGCCTCATGGCCCGTCCTAGGGAACACTGAAGCTTTCTTT.

The genes are TRBV12-3 or TRBV12-4 and TRBJ2-2; D is perhaps TRBD2 (5 bases). This CDR3 is built from 13 residues. Deletions cut 3 bases from V and 7 bases from J, with 9 bases between. Written as DNA, the CDR3 is TGTGCCAGCAGTTTGTCGGGGTTCGGGGAGCTGTTTTTT. This encodes CASSLSGFGELFF.

This chain connects TRBV5-6 to TRBJ2-7; possible D gene TRBD1, 5 bases. This CDR3 region has 12 residues. Germline lookup yields CDR1 SGHDT and CDR2 YYEEEE. Trimming removed 4 bases at V and 3 bases at J, with 8 bases between. CDR3 sequence (DNA): TGTGCCAGCAGCACCGGACACTACGAGCAGTACGTC. This encodes CASSTGHYEQYV.

The chain couples TRBV15 to TRBJ1-2; TRBD1 matches at 9 bases. Germline V CDR1 and CDR2: LNHNV, YYDKDF (reference sequence). V trimming: 1 base; J trimming: 3 bases; junction bases outside the gene matches: 0. This CDR3 comprises 14 residues. In DNA, the CDR3 is TGTGCCACCAGCAGAGGGGACAGGGACTATGGCTACACCTTC. Amino acid sequence: CATSRGDRDYGYTF. Variable domain in full (rest from reference TRBV15 and TRBJ1-2): DAMVIQNPRYQVTQFGKPVTLSCSQTLNHNVMYWYQQKSSQAPKLLFHYYDKDFNNEADTPDNFQSRRPNTSFCFLDIRSPGLGDTAMYLCATSRGDRDYGYTFGSGTRLTVV.

CDR3 coding DNA: TGTGCCAGCTCACCACGGGGGGGCAATAATTCACCCCTCCACTTT. Protein: CASSPRGGNNSPLHF. V and J are TRBV18 and TRBJ1-6; D is possibly TRBD1 (6 bases). The CDR3 consists of 15 residues. In germline, CDR1 is KGHSH, CDR2 LQKENI. The V end lost 1 base, the J end lost 5 bases, and 9 bases lay between the germline ends. The full variable domain, its missing parts supplied by reference TRBV18 and TRBJ1-6, is NAGVMQNPRHLVRRRGQEARLRCSPMKGHSHVYWYRQLPEEGLKFMVYLQKENIIDESGMPKERFSAEFPKEGPSILRIQQVVRGDSAAYFCASSPRGGNNSPLHFGNGTRLTVT.

The V gene is TRBV19, the J gene TRBJ1-2; no firm D call. The germline V gene has CDR1 LNHDA and CDR2 SQIVND (reference sequence). The length of the CDR3 is 13 residues. V was pared by 10 bases and J by 7 bases, with 19 bases between. The chain's CDR3 is CATPQHGSSGYTF. CDR3 coding DNA: TGTGCCACCCCCCAGCACGGTTCTTCTGGCTACACCTTC.

The chain is built from TRBV7-3 and TRBJ2-1, with 13 bases fitting TRBD2. This CDR3 region has 17 residues. CDR1 is SGHTA, CDR2 FQGTGA, per germline. The J segment lost 2 bases and the V segment lost 1 base, leaving 2 bases of the junction unmatched. CDR3 residues: CASSLIGLAGAYNEQFF. CDR3 in DNA: TGTGCCAGCAGCTTAATAGGACTAGCGGGGGCCTACAATGAGCAGTTCTTC.

The chain links TRBV5-6 to TRBJ1-5; D is possibly TRBD1 (6 bases). Trimming removed 1 base from V and 3 bases from J, with 11 bases in between. Germline V CDR1 and CDR2: SGHDT, YYEEEE. This CDR3 comprises 15 residues. The CDR3 DNA reads as TGTGCCAGCAGCTTGTGGAGGGGGGTCAATCAGCCCCAGCATTTT. Its translation: CASSLWRGVNQPQHF.

The chain links TRBV12-3 or TRBV12-4 to TRBJ1-5; tentative D call: TRBD1 (6 bases). This CDR3 contains 13 residues. Trimming took off 6 bases at V and 2 bases at J, with 8 bases between the two ends. The CDR3, as DNA: TGTGCCAGCAGAGCAGGGGGCAATCAGCCCCAGCATTTT. It specifies CASRAGGNQPQHF.

V gene TRBV27 combines with J gene TRBJ2-7; a possible D gene is TRBD1 (6 bases). Germline lookup yields CDR1 MNHEY and CDR2 SMNVEV (reference sequence). The V end lost 6 bases, the J end lost 2 bases, and 8 bases lay between the germline ends. The CDR3 runs 12 residues. Here the CDR3 DNA reads TGTGCCAGCAGCGGGACACCCTACGAGCAGTACTTC. Translation: CASSGTPYEQYF.

The rearrangement uses TRBV7-2 and TRBJ1-2, with D maybe TRBD1 (5 bases). The germline gives CDR1 SGHTA, CDR2 FQGNSA. Trimming pared 5 bases from V and 4 bases from J, leaving 5 bases between. CDR3 length equals 11 residues. Written as DNA, the CDR3 is TGTGCCAGCAGCCAGGGCTATGGCTACACCTTC. The encoded protein is CASSQGYGYTF. The whole variable domain, filled in from reference TRBV7-2 and TRBJ1-2, reads GAGVSQSPSNKVTEKGKDVELRCDPISGHTALYWYRQSLGQGLEFLIYFQGNSAPDKSGLPSDRFSAERTGGSVSTLTIQRTQQEDSAVYLCASSQGYGYTFGSGTRLTVV.